Reported below is one T cell receptor beta chain. The sample originates from a study of T cells expressing NK-cell markers. For each CDR3 protein, TCRdb gives one entry from its re-call of the 5' RACE reads, without DNA. This table lists about 260,000 distinct CDR3 sequences. The germline V gene has CDR1 SGHRS and CDR2 YFSETQ. This CDR3 has 13 residues. The chain combines TRBV5-1 with TRBJ2-1. The TCR comes from a man aged 18 to 29 in good health. The source material was blood T cells: a sorted CD56 or NKG2C T cell subset, CD4+ or CD8+ T cells, or bulk PBMC T cells (not recorded which). The CDR3 sequence: CASKVTGNNEQFF.